This is a list of T cell receptor beta chains from one sample in a study of patients and donors after allogeneic stem cell transplantation. MiXCR, run by TCRdb on the RT-PCR reads, gives a single entry per CDR3 protein. The data hold a few thousand distinct CDR3 sequences, with roughly 3.7% observed a single time. Material for sequencing was blood, either unsorted or a sorted T cell fraction (not recorded which). Receptors were obtained from a human donor who was either an allogeneic HSCT recipient or a stem cell or donor lymphocyte infusion donor (not recorded which). It is not recorded whose cells these are; they may come from a transplant donor. Both conserved end residues are trimmed from each CDR3. Each record gives: V gene, CDR3 length, J gene, clone size, CDR3 protein. Not every row has a clone size; where given, it reads once, few, many or a size class.

V gene: TRBV6-5; CDR3 length: 16; J gene: TRBJ1-3; clone size: many; CDR3 protein: ASSYGTGGNLGGNTIY
V gene: TRBV6-5; CDR3 length: 14; J gene: TRBJ1-3; clone size: many; CDR3 protein: ASSRGTTNSGNTIY
V gene: TRBV6-2/TRBV6-3; CDR3 length: 12; J gene: TRBJ2-1; clone size: few; CDR3 protein: ASSQRGTANEQF
V gene: TRBV7-9; CDR3 length: 11; J gene: TRBJ1-1; clone size: many; CDR3 protein: ASSLGQHTEAF
V gene: TRBV5-1; CDR3 length: 16; J gene: TRBJ2-1; clone size: -; CDR3 protein: ASSQTFTSGAQGNEQF
V gene: TRBV25-1; CDR3 length: 13; J gene: TRBJ2-1; clone size: few; CDR3 protein: ASSDRRSSYNEQF
V gene: TRBV24-1; CDR3 length: 11; J gene: TRBJ2-2; clone size: -; CDR3 protein: ATSDSMTGELF
V gene: TRBV12-3/TRBV12-4; CDR3 length: 15; J gene: TRBJ1-5; clone size: medium-sized; CDR3 protein: ASSFTGTGVGNQPQH
V gene: TRBV7-2; CDR3 length: 13; J gene: TRBJ1-2; clone size: many; CDR3 protein: ASSLDRDYDYGYT
V gene: TRBV9; CDR3 length: 14; J gene: TRBJ2-1; clone size: medium-sized; CDR3 protein: ASSSRTSVTANEQF